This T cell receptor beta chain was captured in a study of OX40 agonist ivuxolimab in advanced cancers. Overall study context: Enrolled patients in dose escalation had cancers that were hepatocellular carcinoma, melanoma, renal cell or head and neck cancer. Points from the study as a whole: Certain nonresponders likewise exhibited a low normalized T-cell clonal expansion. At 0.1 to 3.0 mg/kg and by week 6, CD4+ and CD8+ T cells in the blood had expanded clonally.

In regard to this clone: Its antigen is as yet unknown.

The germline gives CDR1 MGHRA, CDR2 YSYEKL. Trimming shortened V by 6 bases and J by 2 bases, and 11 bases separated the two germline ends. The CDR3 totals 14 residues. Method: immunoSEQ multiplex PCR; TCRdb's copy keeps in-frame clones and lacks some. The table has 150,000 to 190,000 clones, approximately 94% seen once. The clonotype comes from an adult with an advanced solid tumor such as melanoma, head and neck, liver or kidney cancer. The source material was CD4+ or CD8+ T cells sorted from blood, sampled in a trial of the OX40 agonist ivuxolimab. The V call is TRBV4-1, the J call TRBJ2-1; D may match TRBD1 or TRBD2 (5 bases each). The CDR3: CASRPRDPYNEQFF. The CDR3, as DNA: TGCGCCAGCAGACCTAGGGACCCCTACAATGAGCAGTTCTTC.